These T cell receptor beta chains were read from a single sample in a study of T-cell reconstitution after alpha-beta-depleted transplantation in children. A single record per CDR3 protein comes from TCRdb applying MiXCR to the PCR reads. The sample consists of approximately 430,000 distinct CDR3 sequences, 15% to 20% of them appearing once. Sequenced here: PBMCs, mostly from graft donor cells, sampled 360 days after TCRalphabeta/CD19-depleted stem cell transplant. These receptor sequences come from a boy under two years old who had a stem cell transplant for Wiskott-Aldrich syndrome, so the T cells may come from the graft donor. The CDR3 runs from the conserved cysteine through the conserved F or W. A D gene is named only where the DNA matches it firmly. Size values are once, few and many counts, or a class for expanded clones, and some rows have none.

D: -
V: TRBV19
J: TRBJ1-1
size: -
DNA: TGTGCCAGTAGTATAGAGGGGAACACTGAAGCTTTCTTT
CDR3: CASSIEGNTEAFF

D: -
V: TRBV10-3
J: TRBJ2-7
size: many
DNA: TGTGCCATCAGTGAGTCGATTCGGGCAGGGCGGTTCTACGAGCAGTACTTC
CDR3: CAISESIRAGRFYEQYF

D: TRBD1
V: TRBV2
J: TRBJ2-5
size: -
DNA: TGTGCCAACCGACAGGGTTTGTACCAAGAGACCCAGTACTTC
CDR3: CANRQGLYQETQYF

D: TRBD1
V: TRBV29-1
J: TRBJ1-1
size: -
DNA: TGCAGCGCCGCAGGGGGCGGGAAGACTGAAGCTTTCTTT
CDR3: CSAAGGGKTEAFF

D: -
V: TRBV20-1
J: TRBJ2-7
size: few
DNA: TGCAGTGCTAGAGGCAACAGGGCCGGCGAGCAGTACTTC
CDR3: CSARGNRAGEQYF

D: TRBD1
V: TRBV24-1
J: TRBJ2-5
size: -
DNA: TGTGCCACCAGTGATGGATCAGGGGGCATAAAGACCCAGTACTTC
CDR3: CATSDGSGGIKTQYF

D: -
V: TRBV4-2
J: TRBJ2-1
size: -
DNA: TGTGCCAGCAGCCCACGAACCATAGCATCTTACACCTACAATGAGCAGTTCTTC
CDR3: CASSPRTIASYTYNEQFF

D: TRBD1
V: TRBV27
J: TRBJ2-1
size: many
DNA: TGTGCCAGCAGCCCCCGGGACAGGGTTTACAATGAGCAGTTCTTC
CDR3: CASSPRDRVYNEQFF

D: -
V: TRBV25-1
J: TRBJ1-2
size: -
DNA: TGTGCCAGCAGTGAATGGGGGGGTGGCGGTGGCTACACCTTC
CDR3: CASSEWGGGGGYTF

D: TRBD1
V: TRBV7-8
J: TRBJ1-5
size: -
DNA: TGTGCCAGCAGCGAGACGTACAGGGGGCTCGGAGGCAATCAGCCCCAGCATTTT
CDR3: CASSETYRGLGGNQPQHF

D: -
V: TRBV21-1
J: TRBJ2-7
size: few
DNA: TGTGCCAGCAGCAAAGCCGGGACAGGGAGAGCGGAATACTTC
CDR3: CASSKAGTGRAEYF

D: TRBD1
V: TRBV12-3/TRBV12-4
J: TRBJ1-5
size: few
DNA: TGTGCCAGCAGTTTCGGGACCGGGACAGGGAATCAGCCCCAGCATTTT
CDR3: CASSFGTGTGNQPQHF

D: -
V: TRBV7-9
J: TRBJ2-5
size: -
DNA: TGTGCCAGCAGCTTAGCGAGGCAGGGGAAAGAGACCCAGTACTTC
CDR3: CASSLARQGKETQYF

D: -
V: TRBV28
J: TRBJ1-5
size: many
DNA: TGTGCCAGCCGTCGGTCCAGGAATCAGCCCCAGCATTTT
CDR3: CASRRSRNQPQHF

D: -
V: TRBV10-3
J: TRBJ2-7
size: -
DNA: TGTGCCATGATGACAGGCCCAGGACTGTACTTC
CDR3: CAMMTGPGLYF

D: -
V: TRBV10-3
J: TRBJ2-5
size: -
DNA: TGTGCCATCAGTGGAACAGCCCAAGAGACCCAGTACTTC
CDR3: CAISGTAQETQYF

D: -
V: TRBV21-1
J: TRBJ2-6
size: few
DNA: TGTGCCAGCAGCAAAAGGAAGATAGGGGATATATTAAGCTCTGGGGCCAACGTCCTGACTTTC
CDR3: CASSKRKIGDILSSGANVLTF

D: -
V: TRBV15
J: TRBJ2-4
size: -
DNA: TGTGCCACCAGCAGAGATCTTAGGGCCCGGAACATTCAGTACTTC
CDR3: CATSRDLRARNIQYF

D: TRBD2
V: TRBV12-3/TRBV12-4
J: TRBJ2-1
size: -
DNA: TGTGCCAGCAGTCAACTCGGGGGGAGCTCCTACAATGAGCAGTTCTTC
CDR3: CASSQLGGSSYNEQFF

D: -
V: TRBV10-3
J: TRBJ2-3
size: many
DNA: TGTGCCATCAGTGAAGACTATTGGAGCACAGATACGCAGTATTTT
CDR3: CAISEDYWSTDTQYF

D: -
V: TRBV4-3
J: TRBJ2-3
size: -
DNA: TGCGCCAGCAGACGCGACGGGCTTAGCACAGATACGCAGTATTTT
CDR3: CASRRDGLSTDTQYF

D: -
V: TRBV27
J: TRBJ2-3
size: -
DNA: TGTGCCAGCAGTTTTAGGGACCGAACAACAGATACGCAGTATTTT
CDR3: CASSFRDRTTDTQYF

D: -
V: TRBV28
J: TRBJ1-6
size: few
DNA: TGTGCCAGCAGCCCAGAGGTTTCCCGCGGGAATTCACCCCTCCACTTT
CDR3: CASSPEVSRGNSPLHF